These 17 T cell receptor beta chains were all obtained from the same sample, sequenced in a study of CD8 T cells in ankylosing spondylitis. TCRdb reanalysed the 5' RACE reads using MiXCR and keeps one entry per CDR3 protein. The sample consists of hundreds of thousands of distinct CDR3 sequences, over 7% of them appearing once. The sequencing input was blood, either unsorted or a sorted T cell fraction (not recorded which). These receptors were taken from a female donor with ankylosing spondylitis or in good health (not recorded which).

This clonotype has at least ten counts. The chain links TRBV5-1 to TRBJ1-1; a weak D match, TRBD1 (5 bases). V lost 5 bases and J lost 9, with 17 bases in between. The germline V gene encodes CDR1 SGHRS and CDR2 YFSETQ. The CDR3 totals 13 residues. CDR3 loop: CASREGPRVQAFF. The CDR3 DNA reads TGCGCCAGCAGGGAGGGACCTCGAGTACAAGCTTTCTTT.

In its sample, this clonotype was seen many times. CDR3: CASDNSRNEKLFF. CDR3 nucleotide sequence: TGTGCCTCCGACAATAGCCGGAATGAAAAACTGTTTTTT. The V gene is TRBV30, the J gene TRBJ1-4, with no clear D. This CDR3 is 13 amino acids long. CDR1 and CDR2 from the germline V gene are GTSNPN and SVGIG (reference sequence). The V and J ends lost 7 bases and 5 bases respectively, with 14 bases between them. Together with reference TRBV30 and TRBJ1-4, the CDR3 gives the full variable domain: SQTIHQWPATLVQPVGSPLSLECTVEGTSNPNLYWYRQAAGRGLQLLFYSVGIGQISSEVPQNLSASRPQDRQFILSSKKLLLSDSGFYLCASDNSRNEKLFFGSGTQLSVL.

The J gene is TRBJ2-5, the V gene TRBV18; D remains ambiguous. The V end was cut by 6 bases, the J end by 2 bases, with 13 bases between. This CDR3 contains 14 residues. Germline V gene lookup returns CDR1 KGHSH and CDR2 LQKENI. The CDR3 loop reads CASSPDERQETQYF. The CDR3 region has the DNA TGTGCCAGCTCGCCGGACGAAAGACAAGAGACCCAGTACTTC.

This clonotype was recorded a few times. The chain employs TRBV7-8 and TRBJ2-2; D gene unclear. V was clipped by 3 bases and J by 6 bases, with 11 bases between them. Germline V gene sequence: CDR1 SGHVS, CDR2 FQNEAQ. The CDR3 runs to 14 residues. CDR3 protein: CASSLRFDAGELFF. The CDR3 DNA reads TGTGCCAGCAGCTTGCGCTTCGACGCCGGGGAGCTGTTTTTT.

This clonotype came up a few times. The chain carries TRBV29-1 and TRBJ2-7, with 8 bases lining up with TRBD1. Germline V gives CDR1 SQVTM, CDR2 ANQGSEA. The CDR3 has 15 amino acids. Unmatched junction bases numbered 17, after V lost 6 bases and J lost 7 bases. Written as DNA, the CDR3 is TGCAGCGTAAAACCCGGGACAGGAGCCTACGCGGAGCAGTACTTC. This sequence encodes CSVKPGTGAYAEQYF.

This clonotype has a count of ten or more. The CDR3 sequence is CAMKPGQRNYGYTF. CDR3 DNA sequence: TGTGCCATGAAACCGGGACAGCGCAACTATGGCTACACCTTC. J is TRBJ1-2 and V is TRBV10-3, with TRBD1 matching over 7 bases. The CDR3 extends over 14 amino acids. The V and J ends lost 9 bases and 2 bases, in that order; junction bases with no gene match: 9. Germline CDR1 reads ENHRY; CDR2 reads SYGVKD.

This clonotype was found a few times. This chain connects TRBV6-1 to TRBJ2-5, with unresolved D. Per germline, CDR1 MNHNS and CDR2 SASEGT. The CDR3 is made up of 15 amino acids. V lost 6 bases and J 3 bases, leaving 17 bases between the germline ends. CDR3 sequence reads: CASSKWSGTKETQYF. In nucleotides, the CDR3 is TGTGCCAGCAGCAAATGGAGTGGAACAAAAGAGACCCAGTACTTC.

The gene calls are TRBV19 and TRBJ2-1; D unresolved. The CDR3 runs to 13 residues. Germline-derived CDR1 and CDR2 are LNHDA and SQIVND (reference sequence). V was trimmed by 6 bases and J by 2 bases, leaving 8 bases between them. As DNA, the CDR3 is TGTGCCAGTAGCCCCTACCCCTACAATGAGCAGTTCTTC. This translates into CASSPYPYNEQFF.

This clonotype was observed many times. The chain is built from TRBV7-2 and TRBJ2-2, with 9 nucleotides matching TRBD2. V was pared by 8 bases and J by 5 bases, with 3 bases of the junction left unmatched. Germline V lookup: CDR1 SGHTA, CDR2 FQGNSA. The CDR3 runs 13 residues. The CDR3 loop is CASSGLATGELFF. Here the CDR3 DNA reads TGTGCCAGCTCGGGACTAGCTACCGGGGAGCTGTTTTTT.

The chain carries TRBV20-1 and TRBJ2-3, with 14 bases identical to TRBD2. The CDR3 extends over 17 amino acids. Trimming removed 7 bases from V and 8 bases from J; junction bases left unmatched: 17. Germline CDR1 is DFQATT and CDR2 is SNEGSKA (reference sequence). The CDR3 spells CSVAQPGLAGEGGTQYF. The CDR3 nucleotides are TGCAGTGTCGCACAACCGGGACTAGCGGGAGAAGGAGGTACGCAGTATTTT.

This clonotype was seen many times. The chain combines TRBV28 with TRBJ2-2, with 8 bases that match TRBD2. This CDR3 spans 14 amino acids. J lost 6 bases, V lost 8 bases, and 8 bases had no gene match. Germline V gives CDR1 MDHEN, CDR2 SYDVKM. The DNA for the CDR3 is TGTGCCAGCCACAGGCGGGAGGATGCCGGGGAGCTGTTTTTT. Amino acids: CASHRREDAGELFF.

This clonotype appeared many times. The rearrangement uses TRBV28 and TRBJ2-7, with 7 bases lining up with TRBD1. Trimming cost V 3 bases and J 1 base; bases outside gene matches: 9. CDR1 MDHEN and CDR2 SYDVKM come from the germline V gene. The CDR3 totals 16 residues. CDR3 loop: CASSLEGTARSYEQYF. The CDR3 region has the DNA TGTGCCAGCAGTTTGGAAGGGACAGCTCGATCCTACGAGCAGTACTTC.

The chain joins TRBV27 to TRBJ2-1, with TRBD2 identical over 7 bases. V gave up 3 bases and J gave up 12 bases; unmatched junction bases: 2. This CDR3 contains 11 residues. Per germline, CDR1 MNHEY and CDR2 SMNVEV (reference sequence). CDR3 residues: CASSFGEGQFF. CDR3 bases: TGTGCCAGCAGTTTCGGGGAGGGGCAGTTCTTC.

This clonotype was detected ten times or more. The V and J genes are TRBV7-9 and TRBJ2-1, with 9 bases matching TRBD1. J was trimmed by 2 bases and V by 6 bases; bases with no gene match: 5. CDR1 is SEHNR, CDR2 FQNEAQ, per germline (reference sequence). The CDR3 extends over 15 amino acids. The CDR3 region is CASSPGQGTYNEQFF. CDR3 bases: TGTGCCAGCAGTCCGGGACAGGGTACCTACAATGAGCAGTTCTTC.

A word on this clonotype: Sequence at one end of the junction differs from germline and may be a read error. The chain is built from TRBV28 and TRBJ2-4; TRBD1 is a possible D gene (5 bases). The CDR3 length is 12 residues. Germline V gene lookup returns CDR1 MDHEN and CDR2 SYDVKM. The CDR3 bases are TGTGCCATCCAGGGAACCAAAAACATTCCGTACTTC. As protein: CAIQGTKNIPYF.

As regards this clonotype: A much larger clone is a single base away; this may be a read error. The CDR3 DNA follows: TGTGCCGGCAGCCTGTTGGGGGAGGGCGAGCAGTACTTC. It is translated as CAGSLLGEGEQYF. This chain joins TRBV7-8 and TRBJ2-7; 7 bases align to TRBD2. The CDR3 is made up of 13 amino acids. Germline V gene sequence: CDR1 SGHVS, CDR2 FQNEAQ.

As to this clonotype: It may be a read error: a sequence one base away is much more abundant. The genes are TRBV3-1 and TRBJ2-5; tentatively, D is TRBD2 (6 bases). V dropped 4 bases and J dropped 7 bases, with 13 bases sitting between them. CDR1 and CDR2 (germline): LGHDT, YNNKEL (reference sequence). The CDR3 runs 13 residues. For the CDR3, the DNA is TGTGCCAGCAGCCCCTGGGGGGAAGGGACCCAGTACTTC. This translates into CASSPWGEGTQYF.